The 14 T cell receptor beta chains below all came from one sample that was sequenced in a study of T cells in Graves' hyperthyroidism and ophthalmopathy. What was amplified from RNA transcripts were TCR beta CDR3 regions. HTBI primers were used for first-round RT-PCR of the TCR CDR3. TCRdb re-called the multiplex PCR reads with MiXCR, one entry per CDR3 protein. This sample has some 510,000 distinct CDR3 sequences, with less than 25% found just once. The sequencing input was blood. All receptors come from a man younger than 35 with Graves' hyperthyroidism.

This clonotype was seen repeatedly, ten times or more. The genes are TRBV12-5 and TRBJ1-1; 7 positions agree with TRBD1. After removal of 2 bases from V and 4 bases from J, the junction contained 16 bases not matched to a gene. CDR1 is LGHNT, CDR2 FRNRAP, per germline. This CDR3 region has 18 residues. CDR3 in DNA: TGTGCTAGTGGTTTGTCCCTTTTTAGACAGGGTTGGATCACTGAAGCTTTCTTT. This translates into CASGLSLFRQGWITEAFF.

The chain links TRBV28 to TRBJ1-2; 7 bases are shared with TRBD1. CDR1 and CDR2 (germline): MDHEN, SYDVKM. The J segment lost 2 bases and the V segment lost 10 bases, leaving 10 bases of the junction unmatched. There are 14 residues in the CDR3. The CDR3 region has the DNA TGTGCCACGAGTAGACAGGGCTGGAACTATGGCTACACCTTC. It encodes CATSRQGWNYGYTF.

This clonotype was seen many times. As DNA, the CDR3 is TGTGCCAGTAGTACACGCGCCGGCCCGAGCAATCAGCCCCAGCATTTT. As protein: CASSTRAGPSNQPQHF. This chain links TRBV19 with TRBJ1-5; D unresolved. CDR3 length equals 16 residues. CDR1 is LNHDA and CDR2 is SQIVND in the germline V gene (reference sequence). The V gene lost 4 bases and the J gene lost 1 base, with 14 bases spanning the gap. Complete variable domain (other parts from reference TRBV19 and TRBJ1-5): DGGITQSPKYLFRKEGQNVTLSCEQNLNHDAMYWYRQDPGQGLRLIYYSQIVNDFQKGDIAEGYSVSREKKESFPLTVTSAQKNPTAFYLCASSTRAGPSNQPQHFGDGTRLSIL.

This clonotype has just one count. V and J are TRBV6-1 and TRBJ1-1; D gene ambiguous. Per the germline V gene, CDR1 is MNHNS and CDR2 is SASEGT. The CDR3 is 11 amino acids. The CDR3 reads CSSSFGAEAFF. DNA for the CDR3: TGTTCTAGCTCGTTCGGGGCTGAAGCTTTCTTT.

J is TRBJ1-1 and V is TRBV6-1; 11 bases fit TRBD1. CDR1 MNHNS and CDR2 SASEGT come from the germline V gene. The CDR3 has 14 residues. DNA for the CDR3: TGTACGAGCAGTGGCCGGACAGGGGGCCCTGAAGCTTTCTTT. This encodes CTSSGRTGGPEAFF.

J is TRBJ1-1 and V is TRBV28; D gene ambiguous. Germline assignment: CDR1 MDHEN and CDR2 SYDVKM. This CDR3 is 15 amino acids long. Trimming left V 7 bases short and J 1 base short, with 16 bases between. The CDR3 DNA reads TGTGCCAGCACCTGGCTGGGCTTTCCGAACACTGAAGCTTTCTTT. Residues: CASTWLGFPNTEAFF. Based on the CDR3 plus reference TRBV28 and TRBJ1-1, the full variable domain is DVKVTQSSRYLVKRTGEKVFLECVQDMDHENMFWYRQDPGLGLRLIYFSYDVKMKEKGDIPEGYSVSREKKERFSLILESASTNQTSMYLCASTWLGFPNTEAFFGQGTRLTVV.

The table lists this clonotype with many counts. The chain combines TRBV6-5 with TRBJ2-2; TRBD1 is a possible D gene (6 bases). This CDR3 is built from 13 residues. Germline V gene sequence: CDR1 MNHEY, CDR2 SVGAGI. Trimming removed 6 bases from V and 3 bases from J, with 8 bases in between. CDR3 region: CASRTGHTGELFF. For the CDR3, the DNA is TGTGCCAGCAGGACAGGTCACACCGGGGAGCTGTTTTTT.

This clonotype was counted a few times. The chain couples TRBV5-1 to TRBJ2-7; D is possibly TRBD1 (6 bases). The CDR3 length is 16 residues. Germline assignment: CDR1 SGHRS and CDR2 YFSETQ. Trimming took 0 bases from V and 0 from J, leaving 13 bases between them. The CDR3 loop reads CASSLVPGASSYEQYF. The CDR3 coding sequence is TGCGCCAGCAGCTTGGTTCCAGGGGCGAGCTCCTACGAGCAGTACTTC.

V and J are TRBV28 and TRBJ2-7; TRBD1 matches 8 bases. The junction had 8 bases not matched to a gene; V was cut back by 4 bases and J by 3 bases. Germline V CDR1 and CDR2: MDHEN, SYDVKM. The CDR3 covers 15 residues. CDR3 protein: CASSSSDRAYYEQYF. The CDR3 DNA reads TGTGCCAGCAGTTCGTCGGACAGGGCCTACTACGAGCAGTACTTC.

This clonotype was detected many times. The CDR3 here is CASLTGGNTEAFF. For the CDR3, the DNA is TGTGCCAGCCTTACAGGGGGCAACACTGAAGCTTTCTTT. This chain connects TRBV6-5 to TRBJ1-1, with 9 bases aligning to TRBD1. The CDR3 is 13 residues long. Germline values: CDR1 MNHEY, CDR2 SVGAGI. Unmatched junction bases numbered 3, after V lost 8 bases and J lost 2 bases.

CDR3 DNA: TGTGCCAGCAGTTCCTTTAGCGGGGCCCAAGAGACCCAGTACTTC. Translation gives CASSSFSGAQETQYF. The rearrangement joins TRBV28 to TRBJ2-5, with TRBD2 matching 8 bases. This CDR3 has 15 residues. The ends lost 4 bases at V and 1 base at J; junction bases unmatched: 5. The germline V gene encodes CDR1 MDHEN and CDR2 SYDVKM.

The chain uses TRBV4-2 and TRBJ1-2, with D uncertain. CDR3 length: 15 amino acids. Trimming left V 0 bases short and J 8 bases short, with 16 bases between. The germline CDR1 and CDR2 sequences are LGHNA and YNFKEQ. The CDR3 here is CASSQERGGSQGYTF. CDR3 in DNA: TGTGCCAGCAGCCAAGAGCGGGGAGGATCACAGGGCTACACCTTC.

This clonotype was observed at least ten times. The J gene is TRBJ2-7, the V gene TRBV2, with 7 bases aligning to TRBD1. The length of the CDR3 is 14 residues. Germline loops: CDR1 SNHLY, CDR2 FYNNEI. V lost 7 bases and J lost 2; bases outside the gene matches: 8. In nucleotides, the CDR3 is TGTGCCAGCATTGAGACAGGGACCCCCTACGAGCAGTACTTC. Its protein is CASIETGTPYEQYF.

This clonotype was counted at least ten times. This chain joins TRBV28 and TRBJ1-6; possibly TRBD1 for D (5 bases). V was clipped by 6 bases and J by 7 bases, with 13 bases between them. The CDR3 has 14 amino acids. Germline-derived CDR1 and CDR2 are MDHEN and SYDVKM. CDR3 DNA: TGTGCCAGCAGCTCTACAGGACTCAATTCACCCCTCCACTTT. Translating gives CASSSTGLNSPLHF.